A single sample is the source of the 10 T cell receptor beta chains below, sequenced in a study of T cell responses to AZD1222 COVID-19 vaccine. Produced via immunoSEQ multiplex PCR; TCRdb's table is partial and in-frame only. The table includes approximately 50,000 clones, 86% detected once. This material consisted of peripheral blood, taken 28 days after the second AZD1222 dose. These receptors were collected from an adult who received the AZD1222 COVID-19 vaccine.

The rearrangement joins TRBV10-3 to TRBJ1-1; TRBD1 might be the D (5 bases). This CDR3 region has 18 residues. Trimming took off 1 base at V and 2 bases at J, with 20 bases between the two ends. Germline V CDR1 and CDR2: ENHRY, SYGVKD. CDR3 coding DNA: TGTGCCATCAGTGAGTACCCCCAGGGAGAGGGATTCAACACTGAAGCTTTCTTT. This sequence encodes CAISEYPQGEGFNTEAFF.

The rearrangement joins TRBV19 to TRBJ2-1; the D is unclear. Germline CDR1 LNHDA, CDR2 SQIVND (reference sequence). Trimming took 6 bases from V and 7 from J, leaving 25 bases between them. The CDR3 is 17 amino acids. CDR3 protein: CASRGPGSFTPWNEQFF. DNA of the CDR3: TGTGCCAGTAGAGGACCCGGAAGTTTTACCCCTTGGAATGAGCAGTTCTTC.

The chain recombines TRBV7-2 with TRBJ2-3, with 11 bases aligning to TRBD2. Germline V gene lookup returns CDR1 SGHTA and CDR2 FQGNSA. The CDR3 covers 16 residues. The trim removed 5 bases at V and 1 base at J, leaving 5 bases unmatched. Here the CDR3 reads CASSPPGLAGTDTQYF. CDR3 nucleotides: TGTGCCAGCAGCCCCCCGGGACTAGCGGGCACAGATACGCAGTATTTT.

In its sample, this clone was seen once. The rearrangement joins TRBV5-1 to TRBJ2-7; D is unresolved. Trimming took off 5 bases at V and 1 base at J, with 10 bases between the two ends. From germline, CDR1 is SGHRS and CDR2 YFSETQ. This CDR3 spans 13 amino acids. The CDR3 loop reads CASRRPLSYEQYF. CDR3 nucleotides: TGCGCCAGCAGGAGGCCCCTTTCCTACGAGCAGTACTTC. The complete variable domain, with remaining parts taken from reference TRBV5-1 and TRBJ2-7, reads KAGVTQTPRYLIKTRGQQVTLSCSPISGHRSVSWYQQTPGQGLQFLFEYFSETQRNKGNFPGRFSGRQFSNSRSEMNVSTLELGDSALYLCASRRPLSYEQYFGPGTRLTVT.

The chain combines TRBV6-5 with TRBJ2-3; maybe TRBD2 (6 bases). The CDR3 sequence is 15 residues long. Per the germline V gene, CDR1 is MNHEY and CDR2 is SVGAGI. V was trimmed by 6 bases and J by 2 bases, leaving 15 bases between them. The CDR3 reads CASRGATSVTDTQYF. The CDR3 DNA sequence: TGTGCCAGCAGGGGAGCGACTAGTGTCACAGATACGCAGTATTTT.

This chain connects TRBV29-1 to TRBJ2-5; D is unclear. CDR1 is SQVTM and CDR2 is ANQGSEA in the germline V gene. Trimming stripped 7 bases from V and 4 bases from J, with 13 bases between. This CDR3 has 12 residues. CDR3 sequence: CSAAAAGETQYF. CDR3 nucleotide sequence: TGCAGCGCCGCTGCAGCCGGAGAGACCCAGTACTTC.

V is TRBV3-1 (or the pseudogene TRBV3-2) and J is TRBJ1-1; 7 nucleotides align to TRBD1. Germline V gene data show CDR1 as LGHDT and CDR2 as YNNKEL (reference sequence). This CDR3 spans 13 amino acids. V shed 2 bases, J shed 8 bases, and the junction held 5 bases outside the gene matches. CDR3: CASSQNRGFEAFF. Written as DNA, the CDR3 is TGTGCCAGCAGCCAAAACAGGGGTTTCGAAGCTTTCTTT.

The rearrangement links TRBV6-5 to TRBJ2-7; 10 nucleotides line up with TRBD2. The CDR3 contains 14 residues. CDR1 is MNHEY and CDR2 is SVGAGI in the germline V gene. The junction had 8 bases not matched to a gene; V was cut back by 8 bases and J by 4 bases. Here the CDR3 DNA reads TGTGCCAGCGAATCTAGCGGGAGCATATACGAGCAGTACTTC. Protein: CASESSGSIYEQYF.

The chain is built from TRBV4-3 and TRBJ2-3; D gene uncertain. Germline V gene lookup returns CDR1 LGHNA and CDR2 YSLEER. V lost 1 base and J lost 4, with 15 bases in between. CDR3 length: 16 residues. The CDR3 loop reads CASSQVTATGPDTQYF. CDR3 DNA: TGCGCCAGCAGCCAAGTGACCGCAACGGGTCCAGATACGCAGTATTTT.

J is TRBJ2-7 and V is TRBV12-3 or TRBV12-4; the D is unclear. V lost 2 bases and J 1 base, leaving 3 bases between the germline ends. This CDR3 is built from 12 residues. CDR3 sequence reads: CASSLPSYEQYF. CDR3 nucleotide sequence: TGTGCCAGCAGTTTACCTTCCTACGAGCAGTACTTC.